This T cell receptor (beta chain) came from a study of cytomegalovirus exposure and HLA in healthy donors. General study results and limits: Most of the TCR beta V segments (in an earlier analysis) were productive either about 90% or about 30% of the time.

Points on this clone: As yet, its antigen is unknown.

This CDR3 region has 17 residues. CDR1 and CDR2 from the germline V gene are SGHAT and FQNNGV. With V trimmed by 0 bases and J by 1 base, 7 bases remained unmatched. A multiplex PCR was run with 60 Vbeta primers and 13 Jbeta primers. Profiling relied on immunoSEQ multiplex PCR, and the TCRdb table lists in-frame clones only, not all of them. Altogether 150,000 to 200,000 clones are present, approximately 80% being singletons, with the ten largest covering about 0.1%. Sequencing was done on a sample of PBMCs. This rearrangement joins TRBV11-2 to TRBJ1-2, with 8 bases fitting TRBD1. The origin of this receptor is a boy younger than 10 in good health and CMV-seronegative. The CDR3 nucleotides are TGTGCCAGCAGCTTAGAGGACAGGGTCCTCGATAACTATGGCTACACCTTC. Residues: CASSLEDRVLDNYGYTF.